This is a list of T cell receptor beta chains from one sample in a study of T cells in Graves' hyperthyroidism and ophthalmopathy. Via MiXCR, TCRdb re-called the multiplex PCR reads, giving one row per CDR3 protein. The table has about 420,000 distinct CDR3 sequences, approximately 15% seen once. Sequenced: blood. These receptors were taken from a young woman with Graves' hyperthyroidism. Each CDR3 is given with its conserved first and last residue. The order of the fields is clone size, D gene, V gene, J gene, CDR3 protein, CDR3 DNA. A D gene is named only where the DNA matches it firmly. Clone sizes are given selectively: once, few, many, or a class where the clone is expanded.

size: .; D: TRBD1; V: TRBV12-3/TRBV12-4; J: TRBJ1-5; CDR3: CASSTDRVQPQHF; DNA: TGTGCCAGCAGTACGGACAGGGTGCAGCCCCAGCATTTT
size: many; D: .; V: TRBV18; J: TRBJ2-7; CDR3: CASSPSSGSYEQYF; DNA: TGTGCCAGCTCACCCTCTTCCGGGTCCTACGAGCAGTACTTC
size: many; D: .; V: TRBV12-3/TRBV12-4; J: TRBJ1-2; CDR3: CASSPGLRDGYTF; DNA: TGTGCCAGCAGTCCAGGGTTGAGAGATGGCTACACCTTC
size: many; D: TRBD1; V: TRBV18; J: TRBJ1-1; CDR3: CASSPVQTGGAEAFF; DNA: TGTGCCAGCTCACCAGTACAGACAGGGGGGGCTGAAGCTTTCTTT
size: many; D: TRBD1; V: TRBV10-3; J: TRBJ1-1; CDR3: CAISGNTGANTEAFF; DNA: TGTGCCATCAGTGGGAATACAGGGGCCAACACTGAAGCTTTCTTT
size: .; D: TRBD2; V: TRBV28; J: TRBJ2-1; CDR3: CASSFGMGGLAGYNEQFF; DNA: TGTGCCAGCAGCTTTGGGATGGGGGGACTAGCGGGGTACAATGAGCAGTTCTTC
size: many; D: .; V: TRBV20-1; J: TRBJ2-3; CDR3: CSARDPKRTDTQYF; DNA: TGCAGTGCTAGAGATCCAAAGCGGACAGATACGCAGTATTTT
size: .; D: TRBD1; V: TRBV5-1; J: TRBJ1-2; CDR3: CATHPGQGAYGYTF; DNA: TGCGCCACTCATCCGGGACAGGGGGCGTATGGCTACACCTTC
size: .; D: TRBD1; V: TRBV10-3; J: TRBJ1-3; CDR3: CAISVDRRGRRGNTIYF; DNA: TGTGCCATCAGTGTGGACAGGCGCGGTAGACGCGGAAACACCATATATTTT
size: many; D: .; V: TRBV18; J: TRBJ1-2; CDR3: CASSPGKEPTNYGYTF; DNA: TGTGCCAGCTCACCAGGAAAGGAACCGACTAACTATGGCTACACCTTC
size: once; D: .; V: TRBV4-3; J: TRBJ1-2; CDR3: CASSQDSWTYGYTF; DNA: TGCGCCAGCAGCCAAGATTCATGGACCTATGGCTACACCTTC
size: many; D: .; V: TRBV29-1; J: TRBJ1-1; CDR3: CSVGPGTHTEAFF; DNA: TGCAGCGTTGGACCCGGGACACACACTGAAGCTTTCTTT
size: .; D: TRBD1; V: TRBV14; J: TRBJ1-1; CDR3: CASSEDRGITEAFF; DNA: TGTGCCAGCAGCGAAGACAGGGGGATCACTGAAGCTTTCTTT
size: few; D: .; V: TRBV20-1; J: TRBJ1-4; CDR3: CSATVDSINEKLFF; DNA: TGCAGTGCTACCGTCGACAGTATTAATGAAAAACTGTTTTTT
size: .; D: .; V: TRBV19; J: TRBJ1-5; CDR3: CASSPGEGHQPQHF; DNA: TGTGCCAGTAGTCCCGGGGAGGGCCATCAGCCCCAGCATTTT
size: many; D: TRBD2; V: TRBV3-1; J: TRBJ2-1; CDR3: CASSKAVAGPHGEQFF; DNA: TGTGCCAGCAGCAAAGCGGTAGCGGGGCCTCATGGAGAGCAGTTCTTC
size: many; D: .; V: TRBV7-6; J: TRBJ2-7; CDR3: CASSLGAASSYEQYF; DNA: TGTGCCAGCAGCTTAGGAGCGGCGAGCTCCTACGAGCAGTACTTC
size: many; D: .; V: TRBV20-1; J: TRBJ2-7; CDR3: CSAEGPSSYEQYF; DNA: TGCAGTGCTGAGGGGCCGAGCTCCTACGAGCAGTACTTC
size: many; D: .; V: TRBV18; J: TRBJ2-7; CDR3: CASSPRADFYEQYF; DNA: TGTGCCAGCTCACCCAGAGCGGACTTTTACGAGCAGTACTTC
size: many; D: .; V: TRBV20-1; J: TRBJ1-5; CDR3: CSARDFQWGYGNQPQHF; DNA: TGCAGTGCTAGAGATTTCCAATGGGGGTATGGAAATCAGCCCCAGCATTTT
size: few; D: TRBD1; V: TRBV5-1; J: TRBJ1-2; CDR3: CASSWDRLSNYGYTF; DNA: TGCGCCAGCAGCTGGGACAGACTATCTAACTATGGCTACACCTTC
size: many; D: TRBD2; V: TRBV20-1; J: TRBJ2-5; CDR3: CSASLTSGGAIETQYF; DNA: TGCAGTGCTAGCCTCACTAGCGGGGGGGCCATTGAGACCCAGTACTTC
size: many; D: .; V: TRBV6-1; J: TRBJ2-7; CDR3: CASRPRTDSYEQYF; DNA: TGTGCCAGCAGACCTAGGACAGACTCCTACGAGCAGTACTTC